This T cell receptor (beta chain) was sequenced during a study of CD8 T cells in Susac syndrome. The authors reverse transcribed roughly 0.45 to 1 ug RNA with random hexamers. Across 54 Vbeta and 13 Jbeta, TCR beta CDR3 was amplified with immunoSEQ multiplex PCR. TCRdb analysed the immunoSEQ multiplex PCR reads with MiXCR anew, one entry per CDR3 protein. The repertoire holds about 190,000 distinct CDR3 sequences, with 95% as singletons. Concerning this clonotype: The antigen is not known.

Germline assignment: CDR1 GTSNPN and CDR2 SVGIG (reference sequence). Trimming cost V 2 bases and J 4 bases, with 12 bases left between them. This CDR3 contains 14 residues. General study findings and limits: The number of individuals included in the study's TCR sequencing and HLA analysis was acknowledged as relatively small.

Sequencing was carried out using CD8+ T cells from PBMCs. The sequence was collected from a human donor with Susac syndrome. The rearrangement joins TRBV30 to TRBJ1-5, with TRBD1 as a possible D gene (5 bases). The CDR3 region is CAWSLGQGNQPQHF. For the CDR3, the DNA is TGTGCCTGGAGTTTAGGCCAGGGAAATCAGCCCCAGCATTTT.